The present T cell receptor beta chain was sequenced within a study of blood T cell repertoires in COVID-19. Overall study: Spain, Italy and the United States supplied samples that represented acute and convalescent COVID-19.

The germline gives CDR1 SGHDT, CDR2 YYEEEE. CDR3 size: 16 residues. Between the trimmed V and J ends, which lost 1 base and 0 bases, there was a span of 8 bases. Sequencing was performed with immunoSEQ multiplex PCR; in TCRdb, only in-frame clones are kept and a portion is missing. The table has around 260,000 clones, around 86% seen once. The sequence came from a woman in her twenties or thirties with active or convalescent COVID-19. The rearrangement joins TRBV5-6 to TRBJ2-6; D might be TRBD1 (5 bases). Sequencing used peripheral blood. CDR3 sequence: CASSLRGSSGANVLTF. In nucleotides, the CDR3 is TGTGCCAGCAGCTTGAGGGGAAGCTCTGGGGCCAACGTCCTGACTTTC.